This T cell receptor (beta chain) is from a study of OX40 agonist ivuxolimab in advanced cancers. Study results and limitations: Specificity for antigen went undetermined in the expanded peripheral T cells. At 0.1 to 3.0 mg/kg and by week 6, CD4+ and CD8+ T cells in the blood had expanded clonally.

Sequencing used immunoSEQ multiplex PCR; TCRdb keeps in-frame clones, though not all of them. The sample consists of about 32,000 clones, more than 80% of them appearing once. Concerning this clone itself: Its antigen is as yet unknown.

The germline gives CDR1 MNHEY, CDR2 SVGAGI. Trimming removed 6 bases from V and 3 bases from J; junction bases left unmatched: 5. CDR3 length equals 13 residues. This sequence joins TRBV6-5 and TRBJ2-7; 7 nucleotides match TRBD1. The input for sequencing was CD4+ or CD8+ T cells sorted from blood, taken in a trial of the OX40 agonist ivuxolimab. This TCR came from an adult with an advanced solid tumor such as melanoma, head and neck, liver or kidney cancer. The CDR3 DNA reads TGTGCCAGCAGGAGGGGGCAAGGCTACGAGCAGTACTTC. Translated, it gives CASRRGQGYEQYF.